This TCR beta chain was recorded in a study of control samples from healthy donors and cancer patients. The repertoire was sequenced with immunoSEQ multiplex PCR; TCRdb's copy has only in-frame clones and lacks some. The sample lists 180,000 or so clones; roughly 95% were seen once. The CDR3 covers 13 residues. CDR1 and CDR2 from the germline V gene are MNHEY and SVGAGI. V was shortened by 0 bases and J by 5 bases, with 7 bases between the two germline ends. The specimen was blood. The chain carries TRBV6-5 and TRBJ1-2; D unresolved. This TCR was sampled from a woman aged 55-75 years in good health. The DNA of the CDR3 is TGTGCCAGCAGTTACTCATTGGGTTATGGCTACACCTTC. This encodes CASSYSLGYGYTF.